Listed below are T cell receptor beta chains from one sample, sequenced in a study of blood T cells in healthy people across ages. TCRdb recomputed calls from the 5' RACE reads with MiXCR, one row per CDR3 protein. The sample holds around 900,000 distinct CDR3 sequences, more than 25% seen once. The sequenced sample consisted of blood. These receptors were taken from a woman aged 80 or older in good health. The CDR3 runs from the conserved cysteine through the conserved F or W. D genes are given only for firm matches. Clone size appears in some rows only: once, few, many, or a class for an expanded clone.

d_gene	v_gene	j_gene	abundance	CDR3nt	CDR3aa
-	TRBV5-1	TRBJ2-1	many	TGCGCCAGCAGCGCCCGGGGTGTCTCCTACAATGAGCAGTTCTTC	CASSARGVSYNEQFF
-	TRBV30	TRBJ2-5	many	TGTGCCTGGAGACGGGTTGGGCGAGAGACCCAGTACTTC	CAWRRVGRETQYF
-	TRBV18	TRBJ1-2	-	TGTGCCAGCTCACCTGTCACAGAGAACTATGGCTACACCTTC	CASSPVTENYGYTF
-	TRBV20-1	TRBJ2-5	-	TGCAGTGCTAGACCGATAGGTGGGGGGCAGGCGGAGACCCAGTACTTC	CSARPIGGGQAETQYF
TRBD2	TRBV7-2	TRBJ2-5	many	TGTGCCAGCAGCGCCGGACTAGCGGGGGGGCAAGAGACCCAGTACTTC	CASSAGLAGGQETQYF
TRBD1	TRBV5-1	TRBJ2-5	few	TGCGCCAGCAGCCCCTGGTCAGGGGGCGGCGAGACCCAGTACTTC	CASSPWSGGGETQYF
TRBD2	TRBV20-1	TRBJ2-5	many	TGCAGTGCTAGGCTAGCGGGGCCCCGGGGGACCCAGTACTTC	CSARLAGPRGTQYF
TRBD1	TRBV7-8	TRBJ1-5	many	TGTGCCAGCAACCCGGGACAGATCAATCAGCCCCAGCATTTT	CASNPGQINQPQHF
TRBD1	TRBV6-1	TRBJ1-2	many	TGTGCCAGCACGGGACAGATTAACTATGGCTACACCTTC	CASTGQINYGYTF
-	TRBV5-5	TRBJ2-6	many	TGTGCCAGCAGCTTGGTCGTTGACTCTGGGGCCAACGTCCTGACTTTC	CASSLVVDSGANVLTF
TRBD2	TRBV9	TRBJ2-3	many	TGTGCCAGCAGCGCGGGACTAACCTACACAGATACGCAGTATTTT	CASSAGLTYTDTQYF
TRBD2	TRBV4-2	TRBJ2-7	-	TGTGCCAGCAGCCAGGGACTAGCGGATGCCTCCTACGAGCAGTACTTC	CASSQGLADASYEQYF
-	TRBV19	TRBJ1-2	-	TGTGCCAGTAGTATTTATGGAGACTATGGCTACACCTTC	CASSIYGDYGYTF
TRBD1	TRBV27	TRBJ1-2	few	TGTGCCAGCAGTAAGGGACAGGGGACCTATGGCTACACCTTC	CASSKGQGTYGYTF
TRBD1	TRBV7-8	TRBJ2-7	few	TGTGTCAGCAGTTACCCTAGGGACAGGGGGCTATATTCCAATGAGCAGTACTTC	CVSSYPRDRGLYSNEQYF
TRBD1	TRBV5-1	TRBJ2-1	many	TGCGCCAGCACGACAGGGAGCTCCTACAATGAGCAGTTCTTC	CASTTGSSYNEQFF
TRBD1	TRBV20-1	TRBJ1-2	many	TGCAGTGCTGGGGGGCAGGGGGCGCGTTCCGGCTACACCTTC	CSAGGQGARSGYTF
TRBD1	TRBV25-1	TRBJ2-3	-	TGTGCCAGCAGTGATTTGTACAGGGGCGTCGGAACAGATACGCAGTATTTT	CASSDLYRGVGTDTQYF
-	TRBV12-3/TRBV12-4	TRBJ2-3	once	TGTGCCAGCAGTTTCGGAATAGGGGTAACCACAGATGCGCAATATTTT	CASSFGIGVTTDAQYF
TRBD1	TRBV7-2	TRBJ1-5	few	TGTGCCAGCAGACCGCCGGGACAGTTCCTTCAGCCCCAGCATTTT	CASRPPGQFLQPQHF
TRBD2	TRBV29-1	TRBJ2-3	few	TGCAGTAGTAGCGGGAGAGATACGCAGTATTTT	CSSSGRDTQYF
-	TRBV9	TRBJ1-2	few	TGTGCCAGCAGCGTTGGTGCCGGGGTCTATGGCTACACCTTC	CASSVGAGVYGYTF
-	TRBV7-7	TRBJ2-5	-	TGTGCCAGCAGCCCTTCTTCTTCGGCCCAGGAGCAGTACTTC	CASSPSSSAQEQYF
-	TRBV28	TRBJ1-1	-	TGTGCCAGCACCTTTGGCCCTTACACTGAAGCTTTCTTT	CASTFGPYTEAFF
-	TRBV9	TRBJ2-5	-	TGTGCCAGCAGCGTAGGTTGGGGCGGGACCCAGTACTTC	CASSVGWGGTQYF
-	TRBV3-1	TRBJ2-7	many	TGTGCCAGCAGCCTTCGCATAGGCTACGAGCAGTACTTC	CASSLRIGYEQYF
-	TRBV29-1	TRBJ2-5	few	TGCAGCGTTGAGCATCTTCAAGAGACCCAGTACTTC	CSVEHLQETQYF
-	TRBV5-5	TRBJ1-5	-	TGTGCCAGCAGCTCACACATATATCCCAATAACAATCAGCCCCAGCATTTT	CASSSHIYPNNNQPQHF
-	TRBV9	TRBJ1-2	many	TGTGCCAGCAGCGTAGACCCAGCCCTTACTAACTATGGCTACACCTTC	CASSVDPALTNYGYTF
-	TRBV2	TRBJ2-4	-	TGTGCCAGCAGCCAATCAGGGTGTAGAGAGCAGTACTTC	CASSQSGCREQYF
TRBD2	TRBV29-1	TRBJ2-3	many	TGCAGCGTTGTAGCGGGGGCCTCCACAGATACGCAGTATTTT	CSVVAGASTDTQYF
-	TRBV28	TRBJ1-1	few	TGTGCCAGCAGTTACCCGACAGGTACCAACACTGAAGCTTTCTTT	CASSYPTGTNTEAFF
TRBD2	TRBV12-3/TRBV12-4	TRBJ2-6	many	TGTGCCAGCAGCCGGAGCGGGATCCTCTCTGGGGCCAACGTCCTGACTTTC	CASSRSGILSGANVLTF
-	TRBV6-1	TRBJ1-2	-	TGTGCCAGCAGTGAAGACAGGGCGACCTATGGCTACACCTTC	CASSEDRATYGYTF
-	TRBV5-1	TRBJ2-1	many	TGCGCCAGCAGCTTGCCACGGGGGACCTCCTACAATGAGCAGTTCTTC	CASSLPRGTSYNEQFF
-	TRBV25-1	TRBJ1-5	many	TGTGCCAGCAGTGAGGACGGGGGGAGCAATCAGCCCCAGCATTTT	CASSEDGGSNQPQHF
-	TRBV12-3/TRBV12-4	TRBJ2-7	-	TGTGCCAGCACCATAACCCCAACCTCCTATTCCTACGAGCAGTACTTC	CASTITPTSYSYEQYF
-	TRBV12-3/TRBV12-4	TRBJ1-5	-	TGTGCCAGCAGTTCCCCAGACCGATCTGATAGCAATCAGCCCCAGCATTTT	CASSSPDRSDSNQPQHF
-	TRBV10-3	TRBJ2-3	-	TGTGCCATCAGCCCCGGGACGGCCCCTAGCACAGATACGCAGTATTTT	CAISPGTAPSTDTQYF
-	TRBV5-1	TRBJ1-6	-	TGCGCCAGCAGCTTGGGCCAGGGGTTGTTCTCACCCCCCCACTTT	CASSLGQGLFSPPHF
TRBD2	TRBV7-2	TRBJ2-1	-	TGTGCCAGCAGCCACGGTAGCGGGGGGATCTACAATGAGCAGTTCTTC	CASSHGSGGIYNEQFF
TRBD1	TRBV5-1	TRBJ1-4	many	TGCGCCAGCAGCGACCCGGGACAGGGGGATGAAAAACTGTTTTTT	CASSDPGQGDEKLFF
-	TRBV27	TRBJ2-1	-	TGTGCCAGCAGTTTATGGGGCTCTGATGAGCAGTTCTTC	CASSLWGSDEQFF
-	TRBV4-3	TRBJ2-1	many	TGCGCCAGCAGCCCTGGGGCAGGGGTGAATGAGCAGTTCTTC	CASSPGAGVNEQFF
TRBD1	TRBV18	TRBJ2-1	many	TGTGCCAGCTCACCTGGTCCACAGGGGATATTAAACAATGAGCAGTTCTTC	CASSPGPQGILNNEQFF
-	TRBV28	TRBJ1-1	few	TGTGCCAGCCCCCGGTTCCGGGATTCAGGTGAAGCTTTCTTT	CASPRFRDSGEAFF
TRBD1	TRBV7-9	TRBJ2-1	many	TGTGCCAGCAGATCAGGGGGCCACAACTACAATGAGCAGTTCTTC	CASRSGGHNYNEQFF
TRBD1	TRBV10-3	TRBJ1-2	many	TGTGCCATCAGTGAAGATCCGGGGACAGGGGTTTATGGCTACACCTTC	CAISEDPGTGVYGYTF
-	TRBV5-1	TRBJ2-7	-	TGCGCCAGCAGCTTGGACCCGGGCGGGACCTACGAGCAGTACTTC	CASSLDPGGTYEQYF
-	TRBV28	TRBJ2-1	few	TGTGCCAGCATCTTTGGGAGGGGGCTAGAGCAGTTCTTC	CASIFGRGLEQFF
-	TRBV6-5	TRBJ1-1	-	TGTGCCAGCAGTTACTCGTGGAGTAGGAACACTGAAGCTTTCTTT	CASSYSWSRNTEAFF
-	TRBV7-2	TRBJ2-7	many	TGTGCCAGCAGCTCATACCTGGGTGAGCAGTACTTC	CASSSYLGEQYF
TRBD1	TRBV20-1	TRBJ2-5	many	TGCAGTGCCGGACAGGGCGAAGAGACCCAGTACTTC	CSAGQGEETQYF
-	TRBV7-9	TRBJ1-2	-	TGTGCCAGCAGCTTAACGGGGGAAGGCTACACCTTC	CASSLTGEGYTF
-	TRBV5-6	TRBJ2-7	-	TGTGCCAGCAGCTTTTGGTCGGGTTTTAACCACGAGCAGTACTTC	CASSFWSGFNHEQYF